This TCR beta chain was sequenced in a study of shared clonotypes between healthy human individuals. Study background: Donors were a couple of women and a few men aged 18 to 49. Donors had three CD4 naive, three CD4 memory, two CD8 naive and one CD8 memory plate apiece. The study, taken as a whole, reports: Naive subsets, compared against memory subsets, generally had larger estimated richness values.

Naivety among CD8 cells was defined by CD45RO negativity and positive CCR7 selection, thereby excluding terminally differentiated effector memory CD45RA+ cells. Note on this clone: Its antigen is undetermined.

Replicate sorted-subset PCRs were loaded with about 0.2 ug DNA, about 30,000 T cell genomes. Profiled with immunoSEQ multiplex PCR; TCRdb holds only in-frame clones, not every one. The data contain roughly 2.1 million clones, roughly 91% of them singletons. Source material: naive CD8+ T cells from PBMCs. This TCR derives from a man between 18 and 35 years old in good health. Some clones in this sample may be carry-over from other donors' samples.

The CDR3: CASSLVLAGDYEQYF. DNA of the CDR3: TGTGCCAGCAGCTTAGTACTAGCGGGAGATTACGAGCAGTACTTC. The chain links TRBV7-8 to TRBJ2-7; the match to TRBD2 covers 11 bases. V was pared by 1 base and J by 4 bases, with 3 bases of the junction left unmatched. Germline V lookup: CDR1 SGHVS, CDR2 FQNEAQ. The CDR3 runs to 15 residues. The whole variable domain, filled in from reference TRBV7-8 and TRBJ2-7, reads GAGVSQSPRYKVAKRGQDVALRCDPISGHVSLFWYQQALGQGPEFLTYFQNEAQLDKSGLPSDRFFAERPEGSVSTLKIQRTQQEDSAVYLCASSLVLAGDYEQYFGPGTRLTVT.